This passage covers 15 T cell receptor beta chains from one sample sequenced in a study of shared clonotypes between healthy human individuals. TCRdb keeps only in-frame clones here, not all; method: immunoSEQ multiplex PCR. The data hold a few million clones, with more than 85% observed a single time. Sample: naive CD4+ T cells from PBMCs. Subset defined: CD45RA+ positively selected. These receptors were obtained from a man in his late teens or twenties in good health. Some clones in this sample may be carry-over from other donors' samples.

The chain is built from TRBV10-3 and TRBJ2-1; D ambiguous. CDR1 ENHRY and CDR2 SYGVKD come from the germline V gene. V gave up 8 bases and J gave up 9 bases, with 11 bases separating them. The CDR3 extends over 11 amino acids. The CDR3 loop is CAIRVASEQFF. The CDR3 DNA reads TGTGCCATCCGAGTAGCTAGTGAGCAGTTCTTC.

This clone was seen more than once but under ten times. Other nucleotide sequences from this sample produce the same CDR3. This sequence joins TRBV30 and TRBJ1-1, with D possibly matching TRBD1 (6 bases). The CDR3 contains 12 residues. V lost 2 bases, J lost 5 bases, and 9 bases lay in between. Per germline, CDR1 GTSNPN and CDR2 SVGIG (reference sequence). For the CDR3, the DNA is TGTGCCTGGAGTAGGGGGGGTACTGAAGCTTTCTTT. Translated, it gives CAWSRGGTEAFF. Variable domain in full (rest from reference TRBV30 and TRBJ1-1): SQTIHQWPATLVQPVGSPLSLECTVEGTSNPNLYWYRQAAGRGLQLLFYSVGIGQISSEVPQNLSASRPQDRQFILSSKKLLLSDSGFYLCAWSRGGTEAFFGQGTRLTVV.

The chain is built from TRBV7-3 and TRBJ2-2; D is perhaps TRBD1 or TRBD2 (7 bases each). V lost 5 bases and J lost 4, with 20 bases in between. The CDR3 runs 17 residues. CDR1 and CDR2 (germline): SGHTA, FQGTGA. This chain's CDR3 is CASSPRGGGRTTGELFF. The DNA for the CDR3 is TGTGCCAGCAGCCCCAGGGGAGGGGGCAGGACCACCGGGGAGCTGTTTTTT.

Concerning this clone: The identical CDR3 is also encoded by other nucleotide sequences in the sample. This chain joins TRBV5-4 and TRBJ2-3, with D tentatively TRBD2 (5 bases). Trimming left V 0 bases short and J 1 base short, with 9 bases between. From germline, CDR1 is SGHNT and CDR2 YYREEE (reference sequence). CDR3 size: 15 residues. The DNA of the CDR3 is TGTGCCAGCAGCTTGGCCAGCGGACGCACAGATACGCAGTATTTT. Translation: CASSLASGRTDTQYF.

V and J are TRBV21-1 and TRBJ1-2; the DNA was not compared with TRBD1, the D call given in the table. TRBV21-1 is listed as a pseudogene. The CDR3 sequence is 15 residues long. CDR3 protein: CASSKGTGQGKGYTF. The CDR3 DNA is TGTGCCAGCAGCAAAGGGACCGGACAGGGGAAGGGCTACACCTTC.

Written as DNA, the CDR3 is TGTGCCAGCAGTTATGGGGGACAGGGGGCATTTGACTATGGCTACACCTTC. Translating it yields CASSYGGQGAFDYGYTF. The V call is TRBV28, the J call TRBJ1-2; TRBD1 matches 12 bases. Germline CDR1 and CDR2: MDHEN and SYDVKM. Trimming at V came to 4 bases and at J to 3 bases, leaving 9 bases not matched to a gene. The CDR3 covers 17 residues.

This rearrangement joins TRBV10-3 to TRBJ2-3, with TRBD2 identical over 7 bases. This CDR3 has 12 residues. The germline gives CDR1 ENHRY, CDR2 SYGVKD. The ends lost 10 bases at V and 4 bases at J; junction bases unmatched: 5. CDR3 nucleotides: TGTGCCACCTCCACTAGCGCAGATACGCAGTATTTT. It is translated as CATSTSADTQYF.

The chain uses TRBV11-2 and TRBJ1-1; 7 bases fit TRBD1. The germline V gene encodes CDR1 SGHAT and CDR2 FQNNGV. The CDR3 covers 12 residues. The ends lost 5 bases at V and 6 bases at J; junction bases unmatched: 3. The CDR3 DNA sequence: TGTGCCAGCAGCCCGACAGGGTCTGAAGCTTTCTTT. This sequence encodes CASSPTGSEAFF.

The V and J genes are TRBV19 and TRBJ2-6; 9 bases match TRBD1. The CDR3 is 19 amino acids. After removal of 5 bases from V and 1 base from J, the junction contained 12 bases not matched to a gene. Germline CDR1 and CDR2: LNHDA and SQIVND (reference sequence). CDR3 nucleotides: TGTGCCAGTAGTGCTCCCCCGGGACAGGGCTCTTCTGGGGCCAACGTCCTGACTTTC. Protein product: CASSAPPGQGSSGANVLTF. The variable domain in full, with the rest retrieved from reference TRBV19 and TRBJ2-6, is DGGITQSPKYLFRKEGQNVTLSCEQNLNHDAMYWYRQDPGQGLRLIYYSQIVNDFQKGDIAEGYSVSREKKESFPLTVTSAQKNPTAFYLCASSAPPGQGSSGANVLTFGAGSRLTVL.

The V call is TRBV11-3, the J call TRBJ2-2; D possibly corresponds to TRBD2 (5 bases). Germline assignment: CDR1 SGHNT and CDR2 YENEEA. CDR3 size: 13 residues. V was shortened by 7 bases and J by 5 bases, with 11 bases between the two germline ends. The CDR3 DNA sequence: TGTGCCAGCAAGCGCCCGGGGACCGGGGAGCTGTTTTTT. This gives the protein CASKRPGTGELFF.

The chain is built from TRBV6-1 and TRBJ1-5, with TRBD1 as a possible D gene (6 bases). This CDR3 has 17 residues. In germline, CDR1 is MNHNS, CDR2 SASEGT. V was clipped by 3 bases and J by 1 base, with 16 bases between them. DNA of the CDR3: TGTGCCAGCAGTGACAGGCGAGGGGGTTTAAGCAATCAGCCCCAGCATTTT. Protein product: CASSDRRGGLSNQPQHF.

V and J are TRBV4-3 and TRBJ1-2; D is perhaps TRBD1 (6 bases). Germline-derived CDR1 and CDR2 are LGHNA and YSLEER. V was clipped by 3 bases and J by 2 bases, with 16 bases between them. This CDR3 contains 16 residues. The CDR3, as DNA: TGCGCCAGCAGCCAGACGGCGGGCAGGGGCAACTATGGCTACACCTTC. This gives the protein CASSQTAGRGNYGYTF.

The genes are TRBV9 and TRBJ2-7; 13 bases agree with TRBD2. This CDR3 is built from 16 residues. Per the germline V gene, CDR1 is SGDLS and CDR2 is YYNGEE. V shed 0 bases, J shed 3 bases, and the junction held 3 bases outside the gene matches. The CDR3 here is CASSVGLAGGNYEQYF. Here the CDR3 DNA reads TGTGCCAGCAGCGTAGGACTAGCGGGGGGAAACTACGAGCAGTACTTC.

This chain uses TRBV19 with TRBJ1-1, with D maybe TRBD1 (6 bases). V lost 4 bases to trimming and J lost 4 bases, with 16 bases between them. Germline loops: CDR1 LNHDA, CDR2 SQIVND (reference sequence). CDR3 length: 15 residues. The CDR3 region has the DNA TGTGCCAGTAGTAGCCTAGGTTCGGGGGCCACTGAAGCTTTCTTT. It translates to CASSSLGSGATEAFF.

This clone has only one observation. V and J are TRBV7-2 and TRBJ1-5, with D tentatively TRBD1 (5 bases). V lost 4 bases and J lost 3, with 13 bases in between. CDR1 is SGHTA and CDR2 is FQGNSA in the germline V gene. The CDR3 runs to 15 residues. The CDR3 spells CASSSQGLPNQPQHF. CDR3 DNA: TGTGCCAGCAGCTCCCAGGGACTCCCCAATCAGCCCCAGCATTTT.